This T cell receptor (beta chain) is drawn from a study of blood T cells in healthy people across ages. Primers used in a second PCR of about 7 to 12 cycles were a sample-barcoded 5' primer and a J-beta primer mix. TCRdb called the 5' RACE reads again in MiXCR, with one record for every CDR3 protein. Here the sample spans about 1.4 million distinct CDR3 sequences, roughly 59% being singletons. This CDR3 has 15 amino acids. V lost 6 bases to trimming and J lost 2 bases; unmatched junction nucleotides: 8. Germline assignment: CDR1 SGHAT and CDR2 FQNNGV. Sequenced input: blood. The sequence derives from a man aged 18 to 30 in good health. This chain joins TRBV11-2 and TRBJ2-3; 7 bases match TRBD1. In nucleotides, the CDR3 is TGTGCCAGCAGAGTTACGGGACAGATCACAGATACGCAGTATTTT. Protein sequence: CASRVTGQITDTQYF.